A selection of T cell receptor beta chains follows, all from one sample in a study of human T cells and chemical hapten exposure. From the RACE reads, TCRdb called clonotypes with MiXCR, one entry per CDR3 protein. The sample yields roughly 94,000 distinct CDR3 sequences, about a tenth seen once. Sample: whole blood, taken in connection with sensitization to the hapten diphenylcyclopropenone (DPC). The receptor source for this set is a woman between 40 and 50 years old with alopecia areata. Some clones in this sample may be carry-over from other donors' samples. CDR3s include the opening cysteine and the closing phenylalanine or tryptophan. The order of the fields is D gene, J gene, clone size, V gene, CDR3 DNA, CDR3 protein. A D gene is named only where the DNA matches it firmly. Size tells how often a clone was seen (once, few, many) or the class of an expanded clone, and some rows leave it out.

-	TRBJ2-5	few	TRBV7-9	TGTGCCAGCAGTTACGAGACCCAGTACTTC	CASSYETQYF
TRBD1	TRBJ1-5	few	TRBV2	TGTGCCAGCGGGGGACAGGTTGATCAGCCCCAGCATTTT	CASGGQVDQPQHF
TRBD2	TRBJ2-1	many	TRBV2	TGTGCCAGCAGGGGGGCAGGAAGGACTAGCGGGAGGGCCAATGAGCAGTTCTTC	CASRGAGRTSGRANEQFF
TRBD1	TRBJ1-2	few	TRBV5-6	TGTGCCAGCAGCCTAGGGGGGACAGATGGCTACACCTTC	CASSLGGTDGYTF
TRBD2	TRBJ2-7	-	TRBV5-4	TGTGCCAGCAGCTTCGAAGCTAGCGGGGACTACGAGCAGTACTTC	CASSFEASGDYEQYF
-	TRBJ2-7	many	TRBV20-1	TGCAGTGCTAGAGATAGTTTACTTGCCTACGAGCAGTACTTC	CSARDSLLAYEQYF
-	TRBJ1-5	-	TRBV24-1	TGTGCCACCAGTGAGGCGGATCAGCCCCAGCATTTT	CATSEADQPQHF
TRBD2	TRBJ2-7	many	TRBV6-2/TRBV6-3	TGTGCCAGCAGTTTCCTCGGCGGGAGCTCCTACGAGCAGTACTTC	CASSFLGGSSYEQYF
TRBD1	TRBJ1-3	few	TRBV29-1	TGCAGCGTTGAAGTCCTGACAGGGCCTGGAAACACCATATATTTT	CSVEVLTGPGNTIYF
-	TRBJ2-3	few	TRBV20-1	TGCAGTGCTAGAGATTTACAGGGGGAGGGTACGCAGTATTTT	CSARDLQGEGTQYF
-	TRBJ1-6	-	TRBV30	TGTGCCTGGAGTTTAACCGGGACGGCTAATTCACCCCTCCACTTT	CAWSLTGTANSPLHF
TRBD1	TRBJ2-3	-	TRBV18	TGTGCCAGCTCACCGAGGGGGACAGACGGAGCAGATACGCAGTATTTT	CASSPRGTDGADTQYF
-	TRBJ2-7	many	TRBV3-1	TGTGCCAGCAGCCACGGGGGCACCTCCTACGAGCAGTACTTC	CASSHGGTSYEQYF
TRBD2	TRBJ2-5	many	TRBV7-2	TGTGCCAGCAGCTTACAGAGCGGGGGGGAAGAGACCCAGTACTTC	CASSLQSGGEETQYF
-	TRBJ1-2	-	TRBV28	TGTGCCAGCAGTGGATCCGATTATGGCTACACCTTC	CASSGSDYGYTF
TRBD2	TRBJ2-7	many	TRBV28	TGTGCCAGCAGAATAGCGGGAGGGAGCTCCTACGAGCAGTACTTC	CASRIAGGSSYEQYF
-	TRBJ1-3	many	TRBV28	TGTGCCAGCAGTTACCCCCCCGGATCTCATGGAAACACCATATATTTT	CASSYPPGSHGNTIYF
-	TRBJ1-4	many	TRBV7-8	TGTGCCAGCAGCTCACATACCCTAAGAGCGAAGGGAATTAATGAAAAACTGTTTTTT	CASSSHTLRAKGINEKLFF
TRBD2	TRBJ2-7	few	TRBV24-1	TGTGCCACCGGCGGCAGCGGGACCCTCTACGAGCAGTACTTC	CATGGSGTLYEQYF
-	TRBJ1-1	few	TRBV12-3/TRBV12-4	TGTGCCAGCAGTCCCCGGGGGGGTTGGACTGAAGCTTTCTTT	CASSPRGGWTEAFF
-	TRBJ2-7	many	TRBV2	TGTGCCAGCAGTGAAAGGGGCAGCGTCTACGAGCAGTACTTC	CASSERGSVYEQYF
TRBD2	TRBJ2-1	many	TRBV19	TGTGCCAGTAGTCTAGCGGGAGTACCCAATGAGCAGTTCTTC	CASSLAGVPNEQFF
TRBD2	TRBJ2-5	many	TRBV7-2	TGTGCCAGCAGCTTCCCCAGACTAGCGGGAGAGACCCAGTACTTC	CASSFPRLAGETQYF
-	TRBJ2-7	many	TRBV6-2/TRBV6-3	TGTGCCAGCAGTTACTTCTCGGAGCAGTACTTC	CASSYFSEQYF
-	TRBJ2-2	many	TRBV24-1	TGTGCCACCAACCACCGTCTTGACACCGGGGAGCTGTTTTTT	CATNHRLDTGELFF
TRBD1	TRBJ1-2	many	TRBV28	TGTGCCAGCAAGGGAGGGGGCGCGATCTATGGCTACACCTTC	CASKGGGAIYGYTF
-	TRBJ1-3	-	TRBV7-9	TGTGCCAGCAGCTTAGGATGGCGCCGTGGAAACACCATATATTTT	CASSLGWRRGNTIYF
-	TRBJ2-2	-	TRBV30	TGTGCCTGGAGTCGGGCCCACACCGGGGAGCTGTTTTTT	CAWSRAHTGELFF
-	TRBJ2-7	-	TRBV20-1	TGCAGTGCGGTAGCAGGCGTGACCTACGAGCAGTACTTC	CSAVAGVTYEQYF
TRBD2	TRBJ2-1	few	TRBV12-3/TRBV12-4	TGTGCCAGCAGTTCTGTTAGCGGGAGTCCCTACAATGAGCAGTTCTTC	CASSSVSGSPYNEQFF
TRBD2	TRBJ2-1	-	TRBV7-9	TGTGCCAGCAGTTTATCAAGGACTAGCTTC	CASSLSRTSF
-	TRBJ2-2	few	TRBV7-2	TGTGCCAGCAGCTTAGAAGGACTACTCACCGGGGAGCTGTTTTTT	CASSLEGLLTGELFF
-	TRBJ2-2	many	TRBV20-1	TGCAGTGTGAACGGCCCCCCGGTGGTAGGGTCCACCGGGGAGCTGTTTTTT	CSVNGPPVVGSTGELFF
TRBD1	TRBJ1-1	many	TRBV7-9	TGTGCCAGCAGCTTAGCGGGACAGGGCACTGAAGCTTTCTTT	CASSLAGQGTEAFF
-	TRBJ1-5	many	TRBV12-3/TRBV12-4	TGTGCCAGCAGCCCCACCGGGGTGCCCCAGCATTTT	CASSPTGVPQHF
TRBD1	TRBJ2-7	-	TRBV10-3	TGTGCCATCAGCAGCGGACAGGCCTACGAGCAGTACTTC	CAISSGQAYEQYF
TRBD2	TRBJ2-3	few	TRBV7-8	TGTGCCAGCAGCTTAGCGGGGACTAGCGGGAGGGCAGCTACGCAGTATTTT	CASSLAGTSGRAATQYF
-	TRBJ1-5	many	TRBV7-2	TGTGCCAGCAGCTTAGTTCTCAGCTTTAATCAGCCCCAGCATTTT	CASSLVLSFNQPQHF
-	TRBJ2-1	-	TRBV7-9	TGTGCCAGCAGCTTTACAGGCAATGAGCAGTTCTTC	CASSFTGNEQFF
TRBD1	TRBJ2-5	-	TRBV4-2	TGTGCCAGCAGCCACACAGGGGCTGGGGAGACCCAGTACTTC	CASSHTGAGETQYF
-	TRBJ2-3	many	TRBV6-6	TGTGCCAGCACACGGGACTCCCGCACAGATACGCAGTATTTT	CASTRDSRTDTQYF
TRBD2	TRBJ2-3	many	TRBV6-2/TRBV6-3	TGTGCCAGCAACGGATTAGCGGGAGGACGCACAGATACGCAGTATTTT	CASNGLAGGRTDTQYF
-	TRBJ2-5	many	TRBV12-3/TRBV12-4	TGTGCCAGCAGCCTTAGGGTCCAAGAGACCCAGTACTTC	CASSLRVQETQYF
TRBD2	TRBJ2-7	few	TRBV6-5	TGTGCCAGCACCCAGAGCGGGGCGGTGAGTTACGAGCAGTACTTC	CASTQSGAVSYEQYF
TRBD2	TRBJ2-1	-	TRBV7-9	TGTGCCAGCAGCCATAGCGGGAGGTCGGTTAATGAGCAGTTCTTC	CASSHSGRSVNEQFF
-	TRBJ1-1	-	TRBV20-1	TGCAGTGCCAGGGGTTCGGGGAACACTGAAGCTTTCTTT	CSARGSGNTEAFF